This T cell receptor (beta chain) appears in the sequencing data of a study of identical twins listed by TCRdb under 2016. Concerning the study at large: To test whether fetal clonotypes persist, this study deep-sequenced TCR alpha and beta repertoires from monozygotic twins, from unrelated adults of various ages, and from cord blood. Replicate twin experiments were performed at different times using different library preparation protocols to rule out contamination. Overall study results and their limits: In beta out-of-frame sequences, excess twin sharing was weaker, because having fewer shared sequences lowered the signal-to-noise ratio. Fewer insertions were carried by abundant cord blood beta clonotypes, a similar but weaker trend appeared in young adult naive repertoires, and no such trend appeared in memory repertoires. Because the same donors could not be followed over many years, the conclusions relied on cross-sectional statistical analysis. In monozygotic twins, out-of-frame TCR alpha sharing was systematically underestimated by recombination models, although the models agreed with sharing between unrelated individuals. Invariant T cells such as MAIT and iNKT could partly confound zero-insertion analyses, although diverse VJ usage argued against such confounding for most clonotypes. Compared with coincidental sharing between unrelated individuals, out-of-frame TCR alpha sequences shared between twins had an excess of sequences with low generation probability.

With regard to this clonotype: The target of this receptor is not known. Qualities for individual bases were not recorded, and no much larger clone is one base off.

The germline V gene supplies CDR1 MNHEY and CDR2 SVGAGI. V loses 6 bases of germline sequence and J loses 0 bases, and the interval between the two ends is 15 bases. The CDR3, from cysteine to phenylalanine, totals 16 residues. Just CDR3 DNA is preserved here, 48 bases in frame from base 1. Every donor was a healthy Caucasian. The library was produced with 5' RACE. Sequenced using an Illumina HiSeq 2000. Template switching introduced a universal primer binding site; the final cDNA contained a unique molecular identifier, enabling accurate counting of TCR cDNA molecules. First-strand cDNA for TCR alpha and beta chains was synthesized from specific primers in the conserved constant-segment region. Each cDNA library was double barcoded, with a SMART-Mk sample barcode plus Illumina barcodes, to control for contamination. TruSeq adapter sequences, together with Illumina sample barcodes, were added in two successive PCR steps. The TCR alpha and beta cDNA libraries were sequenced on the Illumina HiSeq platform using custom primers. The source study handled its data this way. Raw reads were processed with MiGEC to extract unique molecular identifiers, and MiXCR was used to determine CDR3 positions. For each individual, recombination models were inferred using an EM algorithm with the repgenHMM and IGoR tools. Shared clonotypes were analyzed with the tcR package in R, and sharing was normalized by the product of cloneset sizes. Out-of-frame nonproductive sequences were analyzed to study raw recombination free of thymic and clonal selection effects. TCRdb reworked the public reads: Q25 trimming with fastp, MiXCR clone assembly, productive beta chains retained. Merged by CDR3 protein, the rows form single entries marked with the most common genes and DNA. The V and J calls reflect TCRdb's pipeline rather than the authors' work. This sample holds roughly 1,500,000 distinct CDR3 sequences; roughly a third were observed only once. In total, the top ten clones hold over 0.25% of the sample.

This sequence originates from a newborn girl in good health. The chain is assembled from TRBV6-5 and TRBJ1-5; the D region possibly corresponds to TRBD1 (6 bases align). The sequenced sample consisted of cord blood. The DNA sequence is TGTGCCAGCAGGAGCGGGACATCTTATAGCAATCAGCCCCAGCATTTT. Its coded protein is CASRSGTSYSNQPQHF.